This T cell receptor (beta chain) was recovered during a study of CD8+CD57+ T cells in acquired aplastic anemia. The CDR3 sequence is 16 residues long. Germline CDR1 reads SGHAT; CDR2 reads FQNNGV. Trimming took 1 base from V and 0 from J, leaving 9 bases between them. All sequencing subjects had displayed CD8+CD57+ cell expansion on flow cytometry. Profiles of TCR beta VDJ and CDR3 were generated from a genomic DNA template. TCRdb passed the reads through MiXCR, listing each CDR3 protein once. Here the sample spans about 160,000 distinct CDR3 sequences, 71% being singletons. The sample taken for sequencing was sorted CD4+, CD8+, or CD8+CD57+ T cells (not recorded which) from PBMCs. The TCR originated in a human donor with aplastic anemia. This chain joins TRBV11-2 and TRBJ2-2; D remains unclear. CDR3 region: CASSLGYGANTGELFF. CDR3 sequence (DNA): TGTGCCAGCAGCTTAGGTTACGGAGCGAACACCGGGGAGCTGTTTTTT.